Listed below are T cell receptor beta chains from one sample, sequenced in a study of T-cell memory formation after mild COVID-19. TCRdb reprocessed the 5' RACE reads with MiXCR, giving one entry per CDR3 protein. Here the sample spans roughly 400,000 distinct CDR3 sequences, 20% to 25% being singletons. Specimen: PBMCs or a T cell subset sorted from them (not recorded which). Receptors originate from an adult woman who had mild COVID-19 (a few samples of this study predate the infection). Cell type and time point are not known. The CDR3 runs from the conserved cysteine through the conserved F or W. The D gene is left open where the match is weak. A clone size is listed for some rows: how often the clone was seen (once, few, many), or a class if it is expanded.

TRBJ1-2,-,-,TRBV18,CASSQEDDYGYTF,TGTGCCAGCTCACAAGAAGATGACTATGGCTACACCTTC
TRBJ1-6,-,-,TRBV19,CASSIGRNSPLHF,TGTGCCAGTAGTATCGGCAGGAATTCACCCCTCCACTTT
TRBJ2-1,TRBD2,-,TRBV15,CATSRSGGIHEQFF,TGTGCCACCAGTCGAAGCGGGGGTATTCATGAGCAGTTCTTC
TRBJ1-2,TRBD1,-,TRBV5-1,CASSPEAGQALGYTF,TGCGCCAGCAGCCCGGAAGCGGGACAGGCTCTCGGCTACACCTTC
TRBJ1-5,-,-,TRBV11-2,CASSPTLQGGVQPQHF,TGTGCCAGCAGCCCAACCCTTCAAGGAGGTGTTCAGCCCCAGCATTTT
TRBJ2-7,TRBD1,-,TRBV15,CATSKDRDDYYEQYF,TGTGCCACCAGCAAAGACAGGGACGATTACTACGAGCAGTACTTC
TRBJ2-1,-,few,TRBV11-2,CASSFKRFQGSYNEQFF,TGTGCCAGCAGCTTTAAGAGGTTCCAGGGGTCCTACAATGAGCAGTTCTTC
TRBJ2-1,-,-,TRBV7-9,CASSLARDAPSLVF,TGTGCCAGCAGCCTAGCGCGGGACGCCCCCTCGTTGGTCTTC
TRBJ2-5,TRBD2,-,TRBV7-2,CASSSSGGGVETQYF,TGTGCCAGCAGTTCGTCTGGCGGGGGGGTAGAGACCCAGTACTTC
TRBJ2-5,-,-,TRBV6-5,CASRQGGLRAETQYF,TGTGCCAGCAGGCAAGGGGGGCTACGTGCTGAGACCCAGTACTTC
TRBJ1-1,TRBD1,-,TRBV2,CARIGQARPNTEAFF,TGTGCCAGAATCGGACAGGCGCGACCAAACACTGAAGCTTTCTTT
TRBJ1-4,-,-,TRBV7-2,CASRSTSSPAEKLFF,TGTGCCAGCAGGTCAACCTCGTCCCCGGCTGAAAAACTGTTTTTT
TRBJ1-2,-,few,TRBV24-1,CATSDWGGYGYTF,TGTGCCACCAGTGACTGGGGAGGCTATGGCTACACCTTC
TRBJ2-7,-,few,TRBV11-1,CASRFRGTYSYEQYF,TGTGCCAGCAGATTTAGGGGTACCTACTCCTACGAGCAGTACTTC
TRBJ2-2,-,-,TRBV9,CASTSQTGAGELFF,TGTGCCAGCACCTCACAAACGGGAGCCGGGGAGCTGTTTTTT
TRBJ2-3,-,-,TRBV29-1,CSTLGGITDTQYF,TGCAGCACCTTAGGAGGAATCACAGATACGCAGTATTTT
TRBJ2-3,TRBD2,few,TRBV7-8,CASSALLANTDTQYF,TGTGCCAGCAGCGCCTTACTAGCGAACACAGATACGCAGTATTTT
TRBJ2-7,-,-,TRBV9,CASSVAGGESYEQYF,TGTGCCAGCAGCGTAGCTGGCGGGGAGTCCTACGAGCAGTACTTC
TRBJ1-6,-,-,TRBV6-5,CASSYSPGQGNSPLHF,TGTGCCAGCAGTTACTCCCCGGGACAAGGAAATTCACCACTCCACTTT
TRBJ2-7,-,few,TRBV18,CASSPLLTAYEQYF,TGTGCCAGCTCACCACTACTGACTGCCTACGAGCAGTACTTC
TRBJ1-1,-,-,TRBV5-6,CASSPEVEGTEAFF,TGTGCCAGCAGCCCCGAAGTGGAAGGCACTGAAGCTTTCTTT
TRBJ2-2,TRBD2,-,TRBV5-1,CASSFGLAGPTVELFF,TGCGCCAGCAGCTTCGGCCTAGCGGGTCCCACCGTGGAGCTGTTTTTT
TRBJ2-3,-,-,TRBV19,CASASVHTDTQYF,TGTGCCAGTGCTAGCGTCCACACAGATACGCAGTATTTT
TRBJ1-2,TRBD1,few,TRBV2,CASRVQGAGYTF,TGTGCCAGCAGAGTACAGGGGGCTGGCTACACCTTC